The 5 T cell receptor beta chains below come from one sample, sequenced in a study of CD8 T cells in Susac syndrome. RNA was extracted with the RNeasy kit, and a quantity of roughly 0.45 to 1 ug was reverse transcribed using random hexamers. TCRdb re-derived calls from the immunoSEQ multiplex PCR reads in MiXCR, one entry per CDR3 protein. The sample records about 430,000 distinct CDR3 sequences, 75% to 90% being singletons. Sequenced: CD8+ T cells from PBMCs. These receptors were collected from a human donor with multiple sclerosis.

This clonotype has just one count. The chain links TRBV6-5 to TRBJ1-1, with TRBD1 identical over 7 bases. Germline assignment: CDR1 MNHEY and CDR2 SVGAGI. The CDR3 spans 14 residues. V shed 6 bases, J shed 4 bases, and the junction held 8 bases outside the gene matches. In DNA form, the CDR3 reads TGTGCCAGCAGCGACAGGGAGGGGTTCACTGAAGCTTTCTTT. It is translated as CASSDREGFTEAFF.

The rearrangement links TRBV29-1 to TRBJ2-5; D is unresolved. The CDR3 has 10 amino acids. The germline V gene encodes CDR1 SQVTM and CDR2 ANQGSEA. Deletions cut 4 bases from V and 5 bases from J, with 5 bases between. The CDR3 reads CSVGVETQYF. The CDR3 DNA is TGCAGCGTTGGGGTGGAGACCCAGTACTTC.

The J gene is TRBJ2-2, the V gene TRBV18; 8 positions agree with TRBD2. J gave up 1 base and V 1 base, and 2 bases lay outside the gene matches. The germline CDR1 and CDR2 sequences are KGHSH and LQKENI. This CDR3 comprises 16 residues. CDR3 in DNA: TGTGCCAGCTCACCACGACTAGCGTTGAACACCGGGGAGCTGTTTTTT. Translating it yields CASSPRLALNTGELFF. Supplemented by reference TRBV18 and TRBJ2-2, the full variable domain reads NAGVMQNPRHLVRRRGQEARLRCSPMKGHSHVYWYRQLPEEGLKFMVYLQKENIIDESGMPKERFSAEFPKEGPSILRIQQVVRGDSAAYFCASSPRLALNTGELFFGEGSRLTVL.

The V gene is TRBV7-9, the J gene TRBJ1-4; 8 bases fit TRBD1. The J segment lost 8 bases and the V segment lost 5 bases, leaving 7 bases of the junction unmatched. Looked up from germline, CDR1 is SEHNR and CDR2 is FQNEAQ (reference sequence). The CDR3 runs 14 residues. CDR3 DNA: TGTGCCAGCAGCCACTCGACAGGGGACGAAAAACTGTTTTTT. Amino acids: CASSHSTGDEKLFF.

The CDR3 is CASSYSSSVNTEAFF. In nucleotides, the CDR3 is TGTGCCAGCAGTTACTCGAGCAGCGTGAACACTGAAGCTTTCTTT. V gene TRBV6-5 combines with J gene TRBJ1-1; D uncertain. Germline V gene sequence: CDR1 MNHEY, CDR2 SVGAGI. V lost 0 bases, J lost 0 bases, and 8 bases lay in between. The CDR3 totals 15 residues.